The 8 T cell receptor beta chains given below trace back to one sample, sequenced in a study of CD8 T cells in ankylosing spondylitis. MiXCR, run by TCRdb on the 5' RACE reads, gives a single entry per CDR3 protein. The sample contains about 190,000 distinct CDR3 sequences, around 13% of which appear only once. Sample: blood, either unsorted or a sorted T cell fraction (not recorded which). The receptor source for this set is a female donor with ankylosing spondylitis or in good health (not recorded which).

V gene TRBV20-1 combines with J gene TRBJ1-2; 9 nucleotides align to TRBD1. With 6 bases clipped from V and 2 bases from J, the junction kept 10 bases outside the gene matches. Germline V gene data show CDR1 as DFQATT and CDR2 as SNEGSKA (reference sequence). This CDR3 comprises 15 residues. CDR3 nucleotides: TGCAGTGCACCAGGTGGACAGGGGACCAACTATGGCTACACCTTC. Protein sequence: CSAPGGQGTNYGYTF.

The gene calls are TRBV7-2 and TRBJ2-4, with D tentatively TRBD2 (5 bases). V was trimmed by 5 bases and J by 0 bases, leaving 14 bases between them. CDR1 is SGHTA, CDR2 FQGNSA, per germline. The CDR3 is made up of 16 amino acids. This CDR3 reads CASSPGVTLAKNIQYF. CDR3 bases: TGTGCCAGCAGCCCCGGGGTCACCTTAGCCAAAAACATTCAGTACTTC.

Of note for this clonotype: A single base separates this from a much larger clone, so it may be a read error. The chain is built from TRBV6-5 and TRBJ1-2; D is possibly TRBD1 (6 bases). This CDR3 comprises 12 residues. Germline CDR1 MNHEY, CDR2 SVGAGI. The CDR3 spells CASSRSRGGYPF. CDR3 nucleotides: TGTGCCAGCAGTCGTTCAAGGGGGGGCTACCCCTTC.

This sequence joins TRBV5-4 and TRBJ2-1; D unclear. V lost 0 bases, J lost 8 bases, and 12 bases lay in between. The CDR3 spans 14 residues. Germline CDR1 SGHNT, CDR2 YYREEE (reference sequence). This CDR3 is CASSLALGGDEQFF. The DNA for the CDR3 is TGTGCCAGCAGCTTGGCCCTGGGTGGCGATGAGCAGTTCTTC.

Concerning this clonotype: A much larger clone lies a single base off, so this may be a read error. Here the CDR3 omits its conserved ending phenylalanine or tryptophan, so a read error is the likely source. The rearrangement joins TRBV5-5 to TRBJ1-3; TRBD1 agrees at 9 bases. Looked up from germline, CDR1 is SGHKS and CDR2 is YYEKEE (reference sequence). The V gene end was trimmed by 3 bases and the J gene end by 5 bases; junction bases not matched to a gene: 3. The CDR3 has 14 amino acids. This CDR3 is CASSSGQGRNTIYL. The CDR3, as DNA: TGTGCCAGCAGCTCCGGACAGGGGAGAAACACCATATATCTT.

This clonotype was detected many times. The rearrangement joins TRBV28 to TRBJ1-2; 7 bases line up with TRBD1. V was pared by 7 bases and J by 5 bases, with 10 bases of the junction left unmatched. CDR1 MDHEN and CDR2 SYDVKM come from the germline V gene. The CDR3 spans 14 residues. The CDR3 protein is CASIGGGQPYGYTF. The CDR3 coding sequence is TGTGCCAGCATAGGGGGGGGACAGCCGTATGGCTACACCTTC.

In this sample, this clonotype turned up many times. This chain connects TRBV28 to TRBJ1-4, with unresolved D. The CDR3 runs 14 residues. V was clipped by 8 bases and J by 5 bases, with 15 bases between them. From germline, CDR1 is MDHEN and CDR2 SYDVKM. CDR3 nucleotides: TGTGCCAGCGTTTGGGCGGGGAGGAATGAAAAACTGTTTTTT. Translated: CASVWAGRNEKLFF. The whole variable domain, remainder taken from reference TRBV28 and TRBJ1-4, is DVKVTQSSRYLVKRTGEKVFLECVQDMDHENMFWYRQDPGLGLRLIYFSYDVKMKEKGDIPEGYSVSREKKERFSLILESASTNQTSMYLCASVWAGRNEKLFFGSGTQLSVL.

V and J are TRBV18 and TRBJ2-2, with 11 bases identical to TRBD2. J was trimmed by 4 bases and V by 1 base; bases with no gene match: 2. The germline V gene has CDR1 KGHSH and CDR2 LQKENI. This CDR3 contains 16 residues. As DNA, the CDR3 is TGTGCCAGCTCACCACTTCTAGCGGGAGGCACCGGGGAGCTGTTTTTT. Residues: CASSPLLAGGTGELFF. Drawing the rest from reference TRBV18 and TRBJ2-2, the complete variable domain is NAGVMQNPRHLVRRRGQEARLRCSPMKGHSHVYWYRQLPEEGLKFMVYLQKENIIDESGMPKERFSAEFPKEGPSILRIQQVVRGDSAAYFCASSPLLAGGTGELFFGEGSRLTVL.